Each of the 6 T cell receptor beta chains below was sequenced from the same sample in a study of blood T cells in healthy people across ages. The second PCR ran about 6 to 11 cycles with a sample-barcoded 5' primer and J-beta primers. TCRdb reanalysed the 5' RACE reads using MiXCR and keeps one entry per CDR3 protein. The repertoire holds 600,000 to 650,000 distinct CDR3 sequences, with roughly three fifths as singletons. The sequencing sample was made of blood. These TCRs come from a man in his 60s in good health.

The V and J genes are TRBV29-1 and TRBJ2-5; 7 nucleotides agree with TRBD2. From germline, CDR1 is SQVTM and CDR2 ANQGSEA. This CDR3 comprises 13 residues. V dropped 3 bases and J dropped 5; count of bases not matched to a gene: 6. The CDR3: CSVDSGGVETQYF. CDR3 bases: TGCAGCGTTGATTCGGGGGGAGTGGAGACCCAGTACTTC.

The CDR3 reads CASSQDPLSLAGGTDTQYF. The CDR3 region has the DNA TGTGCCAGCAGCCAAGATCCCCTCTCACTAGCGGGGGGCACAGATACGCAGTATTTT. J is TRBJ2-3 and V is TRBV4-2; 11 bases are shared with TRBD2. V lost 0 bases and J lost 1; bases outside the gene matches: 9. From germline, CDR1 is LGHNA and CDR2 YNFKEQ. CDR3 length equals 19 residues.

This clonotype has ten or more counts. The V and J genes are TRBV6-5 and TRBJ2-6; no firm D call. Germline V lookup: CDR1 MNHEY, CDR2 SVGAGI. CDR3 length equals 14 residues. Trimming removed 8 bases at V and 3 bases at J, with 11 bases between. DNA for the CDR3: TGTGCCAGCGCTACATTCCTTGGGGCCAACGTCCTGACTTTC. Amino acids: CASATFLGANVLTF.

The chain joins TRBV14 to TRBJ2-5; D gene unclear. Germline CDR1 SGHDN, CDR2 FVKESK. Trimming cost V 3 bases and J 2 bases, with 7 bases left between them. The CDR3 is 13 amino acids. CDR3 coding DNA: TGTGCCAGCAGCCACTTTGGTCAAGAGACCCAGTACTTC. Its protein is CASSHFGQETQYF.

The rearrangement joins TRBV2 to TRBJ1-5, with unresolved D. Trimming stripped 8 bases from V and 3 bases from J, with 8 bases between. The V gene's germline CDR1 is SNHLY and CDR2 FYNNEI. This CDR3 comprises 12 residues. CDR3 region: CASRADNQPQHF. CDR3 DNA: TGTGCCAGCCGGGCCGACAATCAGCCCCAGCATTTT.

The chain recombines TRBV20-1 with TRBJ2-1, with 9 bases identical to TRBD1. With V trimmed by 2 bases and J by 3 bases, 2 bases remained unmatched. The CDR3 length is 14 residues. Germline V lookup: CDR1 DFQATT, CDR2 SNEGSKA (reference sequence). CDR3 loop: CSARRTGVYNEQFF. The CDR3 DNA follows: TGCAGTGCTAGAAGGACAGGGGTCTACAATGAGCAGTTCTTC.